This TCR beta chain was sequenced in a study of CD8+ T cells in alopecia areata. cDNA reverse transcribed from extracted RNA served as the sequencing template. The table came from immunoSEQ multiplex PCR; TCRdb's copy has only in-frame clones and leaves some out. The repertoire includes about 200,000 clones, about 50% of them detected once, and 1.6% sits in the top ten. The treatment is: oral pan-JAK inhibitor, 5-10 mg twice daily. CDR1 and CDR2 (germline): SQVTM, ANQGSEA. V lost 0 bases, J lost 2 bases, and 7 bases stayed unmatched. The CDR3 totals 15 residues. The receptor's source is a human donor with alopecia areata. The sample here was CD4+ T cells sorted from blood, taken at week 4, from a patient treated with tofacitinib. The chain is built from TRBV29-1 and TRBJ2-7, with TRBD1 matching over 7 bases. CDR3 nucleotides: TGCAGCGTTGAAGAACAGGGGAAGCCTACCTACGAGCAGTACTTC. As protein: CSVEEQGKPTYEQYF.